Listed below are T cell receptor beta chains from one sample, sequenced in a study of T cells in Graves' hyperthyroidism and ophthalmopathy. TCRdb re-called the multiplex PCR reads with MiXCR, one entry per CDR3 protein. The data contain around 700,000 distinct CDR3 sequences, 15% to 20% of them singletons. The material sequenced was blood. The receptors were gathered from a woman aged 45 to 65 with Graves' hyperthyroidism that later progressed to Graves' ophthalmopathy. Both conserved end residues are part of each CDR3. The D gene is left open where the match is weak. Clone size is not always given. Where it is, it says once, few, many or a class for expanded clones.

v_call	clone_size	j_call	d_call	cdr3_nt	cdr3_aa
TRBV3-1	many	TRBJ1-5	-	TGTGCCAGCAGCCAAGCGGGGGGCAGCCAGCCCCAGCATTTT	CASSQAGGSQPQHF
TRBV20-1	-	TRBJ1-5	-	TGCAGTGCTAGGGGAAGGGGACAAATGGGATATTATAGCAATCAGCCCCAGCATTTT	CSARGRGQMGYYSNQPQHF
TRBV11-2	many	TRBJ1-1	-	TGTGCCAGCAGCTTAGGGGGGTACGCTGAAGCTTTCTTT	CASSLGGYAEAFF
TRBV7-3	-	TRBJ1-6	-	TGTGCCAGCAGCTCCGGGTTCGGGGATAATTCACCCCTCCACTTT	CASSSGFGDNSPLHF
TRBV18	few	TRBJ1-4	TRBD1	TGTGCCAGCTCACCAGGCGAGCCGGGACAGGGCCGAAAACTGTTTTTT	CASSPGEPGQGRKLFF
TRBV20-1	few	TRBJ2-3	TRBD2	TGCAGTGCCCCGGGACTAGTTAGCACAGATACGCAGTATTTT	CSAPGLVSTDTQYF
TRBV3-1	many	TRBJ1-1	-	TGTGCCAGCAGCCAAGTTGTCAGGTTGTACACTGAAGCTTTCTTT	CASSQVVRLYTEAFF
TRBV4-2	few	TRBJ1-4	-	TGTGCCAGCAGCCAAGACCCGGACAGTGGACCTAATGAAAAACTGTTTTTT	CASSQDPDSGPNEKLFF
TRBV29-1	-	TRBJ1-1	TRBD1	TGCAGCGTTGAAGTACAGGGGCGGATAGTAGAGAACACTGAAGCTTTCTTT	CSVEVQGRIVENTEAFF
TRBV7-8	-	TRBJ1-6	-	TGTGCCAGCAGACCCGCGGGGCGATCCTATAATTCACCCCTCCACTTT	CASRPAGRSYNSPLHF
TRBV9	-	TRBJ2-1	TRBD1	TGTGCCAGCAGCGTAGCTGATCGGGACAGGGTCATCTCCTACAATGAGCAGTTCTTC	CASSVADRDRVISYNEQFF
TRBV4-2	-	TRBJ2-4	-	TGTGCCAGCAGCCAAGAGGGGCTGGGGGGCGACGACATTCAGTACTTC	CASSQEGLGGDDIQYF
TRBV9	-	TRBJ2-3	-	TGTGCCAGCAGCGTAGATCTGAATACGCAGTATTTT	CASSVDLNTQYF
TRBV2	-	TRBJ1-2	-	TGTGCCAGCAGTGTGGTTGTTGGGATACGGACGGCCAACTATGGCTACACCTTC	CASSVVVGIRTANYGYTF
TRBV18	many	TRBJ2-1	TRBD2	TGTGCCAGCTCACCTACCGCGGGGGTGAGGAACAATGAGCAGTTCTTC	CASSPTAGVRNNEQFF
TRBV10-3	few	TRBJ1-2	TRBD1	TGTGCCATCAGTGAAACCGGGACAGGGGGCGTCTACACCTTC	CAISETGTGGVYTF
TRBV27	few	TRBJ2-5	TRBD2	TGTGCCAGCCACTCCATACTAGCGGGGGGGTCCGAGACCCAGTACTTC	CASHSILAGGSETQYF
TRBV12-3/TRBV12-4	-	TRBJ2-1	-	TGTGCCAGCAGTTTAAGTGGGTTCGGTGAGCAGTTCTTC	CASSLSGFGEQFF
TRBV7-2	many	TRBJ2-1	TRBD2	TGTGCCAGCAGCCGAGGGACTAGCTCTTACAATGAGCAGTTCTTC	CASSRGTSSYNEQFF
TRBV9	-	TRBJ1-4	-	TGTGCCAGCGGGATAGGACAGACTAATGAAAAACTGTTTTTT	CASGIGQTNEKLFF
TRBV5-5	many	TRBJ2-1	TRBD2	TGTGCCAGCATGGCTAGCGGGGATTACAATGAGCAGTTCTTC	CASMASGDYNEQFF
TRBV6-1	-	TRBJ2-7	-	TGTGCCAGCAGTGAATTGGGCTCCCTCCCTACCTACGAGCAGTACTTC	CASSELGSLPTYEQYF
TRBV30	-	TRBJ1-5	-	TGTGCCTGGAGTTTGGGGGCGCCTGGGGGCAATCAGCCCCAGCATTTT	CAWSLGAPGGNQPQHF
TRBV6-5	-	TRBJ1-5	TRBD1	TGTGCCAGCAGTACGGACAGGGATAGCAATCAGCCCCAGCATTTT	CASSTDRDSNQPQHF
TRBV7-8	-	TRBJ1-1	-	TGTGCCAGCAGCAACGGGTCACGGGCTTTCTTT	CASSNGSRAFF
TRBV6-2/TRBV6-3	few	TRBJ1-2	-	TGTGCCAGCAGCCGTCGGGAGTATTATGGCTACACCTTC	CASSRREYYGYTF
TRBV5-4	-	TRBJ1-6	-	TGTGCCAGCAGCGAGGACTGGCCGGGGTCACCCCTCCACTTT	CASSEDWPGSPLHF
TRBV9	few	TRBJ1-4	TRBD1	TGTGCCAGCAGCCAGGGGGACACAGCAACTAATGAAAAACTGTTTTTT	CASSQGDTATNEKLFF
TRBV7-2	-	TRBJ1-6	-	TGTGCCAGCAGCTTAGCGGAACGCTCCTATAATTCACCCCTCCACTTT	CASSLAERSYNSPLHF
TRBV30	-	TRBJ1-4	TRBD1	TGTGCCTGGAGTGTCCCGACAGGGGGGGAAAAACTGTTTTTT	CAWSVPTGGEKLFF
TRBV3-1	many	TRBJ2-3	TRBD2	TGTGCCAGCAGCCAAGATCTTAGCGGGGGAAGCCTCACAGATACGCAGTATTTT	CASSQDLSGGSLTDTQYF
TRBV29-1	-	TRBJ2-5	-	TGCAGCGTTGGCCGCGAGGGAAGTTGGGAGACCCAGTACTTC	CSVGREGSWETQYF
TRBV2	-	TRBJ2-4	-	TGTGCCAGCAGTGAAGTGCTAACCTCTACGGTACTAGCCAAAAACATTCAGTACTTC	CASSEVLTSTVLAKNIQYF
TRBV2	many	TRBJ2-5	TRBD1	TGTGCCAGCAGTTTAGACAGGGGTAGGATGGAGACCCAGTACTTC	CASSLDRGRMETQYF
TRBV7-9	-	TRBJ1-2	-	TGTGCCAGCAGCTTAGCGGGTTTTTCCGGTGGCTACACCTTC	CASSLAGFSGGYTF
TRBV2	-	TRBJ2-7	TRBD2	TGTGCCAGCACGTCGAGCGGGAGTGGGTACGAGCAGTACTTC	CASTSSGSGYEQYF
TRBV20-1	many	TRBJ1-2	-	TGCAGTGCTAGAGACCCTGCAGGGCGCTACACCTTC	CSARDPAGRYTF
TRBV9	few	TRBJ2-1	-	TGTGCCAGCAGCGTAGGAAATGTTTGGGACTCGGTCTACAATGAGCAGTTCTTC	CASSVGNVWDSVYNEQFF
TRBV11-2	few	TRBJ1-2	-	TGTGCCAGCAGCTCCCACGCGGGGGCGAACTATGGCTACACCTTC	CASSSHAGANYGYTF
TRBV14	few	TRBJ1-1	-	TGTGCCAGCAGCCTCATTGAGTTTACTGAAGCTTTCTTT	CASSLIEFTEAFF
TRBV10-2	few	TRBJ1-6	TRBD1	TGCGCCAGCAGTGAGTTTCAGGGACAGAGCTCCTATAATTCACCCCTCCACTTT	CASSEFQGQSSYNSPLHF
TRBV2	many	TRBJ1-6	-	TGTGCCAGCCGGGACAAGCGAGAAGAGGCCCTCCACTTT	CASRDKREEALHF
TRBV29-1	-	TRBJ2-2	TRBD2	TGCAGCGTTGAGGCGGGGGGGGACACCGGGGAGCTGTTTTTT	CSVEAGGDTGELFF
TRBV5-1	-	TRBJ2-1	-	TGCGCCAGCAGCACATACCCGAGCTCCTACAGTGAGCAGTTCTTC	CASSTYPSSYSEQFF
TRBV11-2	many	TRBJ1-5	-	TGTGCCAGCAGCTTAGTCAGTTCCCAGCCCCAGCATTTT	CASSLVSSQPQHF
TRBV19	-	TRBJ2-1	TRBD1	TGTGCCAGTAGTATCGCCGGCGGGACAGGGGGGAACAATGAGCAGTTCTTC	CASSIAGGTGGNNEQFF
TRBV7-3	few	TRBJ1-2	-	TGTGCCAGCAGCTTAACGGGAGACAGAGATACTAACTATGGCTACACCTTC	CASSLTGDRDTNYGYTF
TRBV9	-	TRBJ2-5	-	TGTGCCAGCAGCGTAGAGGCAGGGCGCCGGGAGACCCAGTACTTC	CASSVEAGRRETQYF
TRBV28	-	TRBJ2-7	-	TGTGCCAGCAGTTCCTCCGCCGATCTGGACTACGAGCAGTACTTC	CASSSSADLDYEQYF
TRBV19	-	TRBJ1-5	-	TGTGCCAGTAGTACGAGGGGTCCTCAGCCCCAGCATTTT	CASSTRGPQPQHF
TRBV20-1	many	TRBJ2-3	-	TGCAGTGCTAGAAGGGGGGGGCCAACAGATACGCAGTATTTT	CSARRGGPTDTQYF
TRBV3-1	many	TRBJ2-5	-	TGTGCCAGCAGCCAAGACAGGGTGGTAGCCGTCCAGTACTTC	CASSQDRVVAVQYF
TRBV12-3/TRBV12-4	-	TRBJ2-3	-	TGTGCCAGCAGAAACAGCAGGGCAGATACGCAGTATTTT	CASRNSRADTQYF